The rows below give T cell receptor beta chains drawn from one sample of a study of T cell changes during pregnancy in multiple sclerosis. Generated by immunoSEQ multiplex PCR, the TCRdb table keeps only in-frame clones and is missing some. The data show around 96,000 clones, 85% to 95% seen once. The starting material was peripheral blood, obtained after pregnancy. The receptors here all came from a female donor in good health, enrolled as a control in a pregnancy study. Each CDR3 is given without its conserved first and last residue. Each record gives: V gene, CDR3 protein.

V: TRBV2
CDR3: ASRELGTGNTIY

V: TRBV7-2
CDR3: ASSLQRSRLTEQF

V: TRBV15
CDR3: ATSIGQDQPQH

V: TRBV19
CDR3: ASSAPSGEKYEQY

V: TRBV2
CDR3: ASAGASTQY

V: TRBV14
CDR3: ASSRTGYIVWTGANVLT

V: TRBV2
CDR3: ASSYYPDNEQF

V: TRBV28
CDR3: ASGGTSGINEQF

V: TRBV5-1
CDR3: ASSPTGVRDTQY

V: TRBV5-4
CDR3: ASSLAGTVAYEQY

V: TRBV11-1
CDR3: ASRRGVAGAGEQF

V: TRBV4-1
CDR3: ASSPRQEVGANVLT

V: TRBV2
CDR3: ASRLPGQGYEQY

V: TRBV5-6
CDR3: ASSASGRPYEQY

V: TRBV29-1
CDR3: SVGDRGYTEAF

V: TRBV5-4
CDR3: ASSSLGGPLNEQY

V: TRBV7-2
CDR3: ASSPTGKNTEAF

V: TRBV6-6
CDR3: ASRTGTSGTYEQY

V: TRBV7-7
CDR3: ASSPTGRHQETQY

V: TRBV6-5
CDR3: ASSYSGGEPQH

V: TRBV5-6
CDR3: ASSTSEFTDTQY

V: TRBV15
CDR3: ATSREIVAAGYNEQF

V: TRBV4-1
CDR3: ASSHGPTSSADTQY

V: TRBV28
CDR3: ASSYYSLAGDEQY

V: TRBV7-2
CDR3: ASSLAEGITSYSEQF

V: TRBV5-1
CDR3: ASSFTTSGTSGLLSSYNEQF

V: TRBV4-1
CDR3: ASSQDPRESSYNEQF

V: TRBV6-4
CDR3: ASRGQGSGTEAF

V: TRBV15
CDR3: ATSRETAGRGVPWEKLF

V: TRBV5-5
CDR3: ASSSRPENYEQY

V: TRBV28
CDR3: ASSSWTAGLEAF

V: TRBV10-3
CDR3: AIRDQGEAANYGYT

V: TRBV2
CDR3: ASRFSGGNYGYT

V: TRBV5-5
CDR3: ASSLRAGLYNEQF